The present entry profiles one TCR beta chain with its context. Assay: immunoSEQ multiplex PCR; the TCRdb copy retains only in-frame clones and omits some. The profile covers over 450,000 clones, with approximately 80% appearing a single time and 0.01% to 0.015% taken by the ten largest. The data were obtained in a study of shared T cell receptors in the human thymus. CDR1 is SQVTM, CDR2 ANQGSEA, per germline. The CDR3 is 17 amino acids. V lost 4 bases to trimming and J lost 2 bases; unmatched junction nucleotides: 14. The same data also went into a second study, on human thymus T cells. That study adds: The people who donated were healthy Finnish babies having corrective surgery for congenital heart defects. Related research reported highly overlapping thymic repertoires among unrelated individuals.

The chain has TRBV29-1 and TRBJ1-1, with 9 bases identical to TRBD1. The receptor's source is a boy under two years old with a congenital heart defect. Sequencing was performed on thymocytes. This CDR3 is CSVVAPSTGGRNTEAFF. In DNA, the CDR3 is TGCAGCGTTGTCGCCCCGTCCACAGGGGGCCGAAACACTGAAGCTTTCTTT.